This TCR beta chain was found in a study of somatic mutations in cytotoxic T cells in rheumatoid arthritis. Turning to the study itself: Before any treatment began, about 30 ml EDTA peripheral blood was collected from patients right after diagnosis.

This CDR3 has 13 residues. With 1 base removed from V and 5 bases from J, the gap between germline ends came to 9 bases. CDR1 is SGHRS and CDR2 is YFSETQ in the germline V gene. The data were produced by immunoSEQ multiplex PCR, yet TCRdb's version contains in-frame clones alone and is incomplete. The sample consists of about 30,000 clones, approximately 78% of them appearing once. What was sequenced was CD8+ T cells sorted from blood. This clonotype originated in an adult with rheumatoid arthritis. The J gene is TRBJ1-1, the V gene TRBV5-1; unclear D gene. This chain's CDR3 is CASSLTVATEAFF. The CDR3 region has the DNA TGCGCCAGCAGCTTGACCGTAGCAACTGAAGCTTTCTTT.